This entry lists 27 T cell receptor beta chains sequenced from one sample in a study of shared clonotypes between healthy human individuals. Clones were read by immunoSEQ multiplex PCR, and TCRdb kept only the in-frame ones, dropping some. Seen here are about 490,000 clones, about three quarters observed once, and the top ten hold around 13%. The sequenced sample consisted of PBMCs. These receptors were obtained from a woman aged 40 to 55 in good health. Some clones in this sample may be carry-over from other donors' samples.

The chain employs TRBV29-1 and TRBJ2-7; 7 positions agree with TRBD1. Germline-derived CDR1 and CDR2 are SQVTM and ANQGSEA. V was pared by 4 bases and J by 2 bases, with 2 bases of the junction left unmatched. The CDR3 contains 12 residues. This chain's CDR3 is CSVGTGTYEQYF. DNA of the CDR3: TGCAGCGTTGGGACAGGCACCTACGAGCAGTACTTC.

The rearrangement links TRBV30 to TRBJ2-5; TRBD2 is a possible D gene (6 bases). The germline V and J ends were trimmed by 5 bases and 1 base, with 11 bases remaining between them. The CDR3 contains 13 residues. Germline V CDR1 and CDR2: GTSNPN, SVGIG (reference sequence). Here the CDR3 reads CAWGAGFQETQYF. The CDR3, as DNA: TGTGCCTGGGGGGCGGGGTTCCAAGAGACCCAGTACTTC.

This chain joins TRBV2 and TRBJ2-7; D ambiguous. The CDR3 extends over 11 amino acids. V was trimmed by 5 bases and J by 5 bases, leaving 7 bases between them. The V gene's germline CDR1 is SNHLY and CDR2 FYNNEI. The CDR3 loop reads CASSNGNEQYF. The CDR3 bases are TGTGCCAGCAGTAACGGCAACGAGCAGTACTTC.

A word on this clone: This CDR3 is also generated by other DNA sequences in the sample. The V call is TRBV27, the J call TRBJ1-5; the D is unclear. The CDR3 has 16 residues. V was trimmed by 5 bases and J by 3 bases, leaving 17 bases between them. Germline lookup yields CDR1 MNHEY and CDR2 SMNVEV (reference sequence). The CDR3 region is CASSAFSTGFNQPQHF. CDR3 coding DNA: TGTGCCAGCAGTGCCTTTAGCACGGGGTTCAATCAGCCCCAGCATTTT.

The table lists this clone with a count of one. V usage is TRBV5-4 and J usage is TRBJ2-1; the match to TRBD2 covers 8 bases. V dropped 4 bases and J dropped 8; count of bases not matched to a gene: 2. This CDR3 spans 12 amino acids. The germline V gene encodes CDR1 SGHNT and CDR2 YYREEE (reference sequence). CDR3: CASSREGDEQFF. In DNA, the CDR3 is TGTGCCAGCAGCCGGGAGGGGGATGAGCAGTTCTTC.

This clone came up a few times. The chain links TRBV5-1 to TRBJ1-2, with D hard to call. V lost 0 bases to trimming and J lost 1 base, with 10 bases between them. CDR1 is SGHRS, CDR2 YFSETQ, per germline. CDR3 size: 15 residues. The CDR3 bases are TGCGCCAGCAGCTTGGTAGTCGACGGTAACTATGGCTACACCTTC. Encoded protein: CASSLVVDGNYGYTF. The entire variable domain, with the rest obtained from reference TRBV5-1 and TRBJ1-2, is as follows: KAGVTQTPRYLIKTRGQQVTLSCSPISGHRSVSWYQQTPGQGLQFLFEYFSETQRNKGNFPGRFSGRQFSNSRSEMNVSTLELGDSALYLCASSLVVDGNYGYTFGSGTRLTVV.

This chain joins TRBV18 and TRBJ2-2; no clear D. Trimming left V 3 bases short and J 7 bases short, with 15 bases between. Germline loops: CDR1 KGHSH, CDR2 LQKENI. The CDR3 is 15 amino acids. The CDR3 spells CASSPYAGFDGELFF. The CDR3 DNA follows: TGTGCCAGCTCACCGTACGCAGGTTTCGACGGGGAGCTGTTTTTT.

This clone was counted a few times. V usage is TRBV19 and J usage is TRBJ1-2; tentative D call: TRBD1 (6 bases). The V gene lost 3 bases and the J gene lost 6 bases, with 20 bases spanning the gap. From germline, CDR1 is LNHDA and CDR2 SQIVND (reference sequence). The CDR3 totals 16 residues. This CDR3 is CASSIRGRLLFHGYTF. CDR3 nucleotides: TGTGCCAGTAGTATCAGGGGTCGGCTCCTTTTTCATGGCTACACCTTC.

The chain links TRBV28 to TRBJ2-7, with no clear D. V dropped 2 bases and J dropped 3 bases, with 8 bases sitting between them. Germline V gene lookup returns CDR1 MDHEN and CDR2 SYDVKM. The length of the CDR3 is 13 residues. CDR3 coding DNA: TGTGCCAGCAGTTTAGACGGAGACTACGAGCAGTACTTC. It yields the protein CASSLDGDYEQYF.

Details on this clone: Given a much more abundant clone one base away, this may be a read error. The CDR3 loop reads CASSLGGQGYGYTF. The CDR3 nucleotides read TGTGCCAGCAGCTTAGGGGGACAGGGGTATGGCTACACCTTC. The chain uses TRBV7-2 and TRBJ1-2; 10 bases match TRBD1. The CDR3 totals 14 residues. Germline V lookup: CDR1 SGHTA, CDR2 FQGNSA. V lost 1 base to trimming and J lost 5 bases; unmatched junction nucleotides: 1.

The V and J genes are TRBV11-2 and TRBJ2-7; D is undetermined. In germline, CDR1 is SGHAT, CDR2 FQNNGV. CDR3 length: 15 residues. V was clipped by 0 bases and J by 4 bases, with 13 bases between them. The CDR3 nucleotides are TGTGCCAGCAGCTTAGATGTAATAGACAATTACGAGCAGTACTTC. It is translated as CASSLDVIDNYEQYF.

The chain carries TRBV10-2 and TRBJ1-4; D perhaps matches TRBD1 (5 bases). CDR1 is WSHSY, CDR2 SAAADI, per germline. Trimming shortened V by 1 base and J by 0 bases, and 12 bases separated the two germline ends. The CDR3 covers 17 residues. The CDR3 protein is CASSEYQGAATNEKLFF. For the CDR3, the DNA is TGCGCCAGCAGTGAGTACCAAGGGGCCGCAACTAATGAAAAACTGTTTTTT.

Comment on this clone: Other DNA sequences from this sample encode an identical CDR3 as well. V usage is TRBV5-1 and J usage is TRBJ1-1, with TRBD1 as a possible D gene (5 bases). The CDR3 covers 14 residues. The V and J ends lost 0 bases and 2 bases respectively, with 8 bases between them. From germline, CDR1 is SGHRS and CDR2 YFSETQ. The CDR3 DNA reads TGCGCCAGCAGCTTGGATGGGGGAAACACTGAAGCTTTCTTT. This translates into CASSLDGGNTEAFF.

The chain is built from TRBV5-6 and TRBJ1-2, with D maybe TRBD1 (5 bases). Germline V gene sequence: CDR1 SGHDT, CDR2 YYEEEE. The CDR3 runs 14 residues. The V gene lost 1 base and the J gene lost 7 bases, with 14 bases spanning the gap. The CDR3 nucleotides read TGTGCCAGCAGCTTGCTCGGCGGGGCATCTGGCTACACCTTC. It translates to CASSLLGGASGYTF.

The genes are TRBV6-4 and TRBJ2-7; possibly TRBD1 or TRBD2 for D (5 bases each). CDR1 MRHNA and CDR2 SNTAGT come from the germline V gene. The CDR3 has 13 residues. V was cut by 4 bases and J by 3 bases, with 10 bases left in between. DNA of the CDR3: TGTGCCAGCAGTGCCAGGGCGGGCTACGAGCAGTACTTC. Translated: CASSARAGYEQYF.

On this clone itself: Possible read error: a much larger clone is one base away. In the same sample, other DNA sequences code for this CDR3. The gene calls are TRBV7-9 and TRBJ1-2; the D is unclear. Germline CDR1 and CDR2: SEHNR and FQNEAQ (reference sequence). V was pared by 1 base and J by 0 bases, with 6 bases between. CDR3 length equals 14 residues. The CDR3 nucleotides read TGTGCCAGCAGCTTAGGGGCGGCTAACTATGGCTACACCTTC. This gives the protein CASSLGAANYGYTF.

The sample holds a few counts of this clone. The CDR3 is CASLLAVLQETQYF. The CDR3 nucleotides are TGTGCCAGCCTGCTAGCGGTTTTACAAGAGACCCAGTACTTC. This rearrangement joins TRBV2 to TRBJ2-5; 7 positions agree with TRBD2. In germline, CDR1 is SNHLY, CDR2 FYNNEI. V shed 8 bases, J shed 2 bases, and the junction held 8 bases outside the gene matches. This CDR3 is 14 amino acids long.

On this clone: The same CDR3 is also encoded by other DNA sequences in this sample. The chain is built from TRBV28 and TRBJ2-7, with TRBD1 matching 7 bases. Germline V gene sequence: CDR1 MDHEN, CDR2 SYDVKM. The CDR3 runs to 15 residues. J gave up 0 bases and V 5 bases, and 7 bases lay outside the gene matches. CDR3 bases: TGTGCCAGCAGTCCTGTTGACAGGGACTCCTACGAGCAGTACTTC. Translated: CASSPVDRDSYEQYF.

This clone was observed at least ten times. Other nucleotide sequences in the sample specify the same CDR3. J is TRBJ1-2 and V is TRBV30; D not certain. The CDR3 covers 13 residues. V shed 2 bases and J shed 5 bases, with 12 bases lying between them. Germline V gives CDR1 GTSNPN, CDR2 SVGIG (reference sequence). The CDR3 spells CAWSKGRDYGYTF. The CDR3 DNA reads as TGTGCCTGGAGTAAGGGAAGGGATTATGGCTACACCTTC.

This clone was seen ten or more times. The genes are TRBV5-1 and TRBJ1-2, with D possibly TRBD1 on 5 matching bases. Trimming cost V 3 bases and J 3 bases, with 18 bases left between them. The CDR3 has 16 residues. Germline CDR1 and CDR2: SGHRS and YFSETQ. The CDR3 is CASSSPRDGSYYGYTF. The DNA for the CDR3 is TGCGCCAGCAGCTCGCCTCGGGACGGTTCCTACTATGGCTACACCTTC.

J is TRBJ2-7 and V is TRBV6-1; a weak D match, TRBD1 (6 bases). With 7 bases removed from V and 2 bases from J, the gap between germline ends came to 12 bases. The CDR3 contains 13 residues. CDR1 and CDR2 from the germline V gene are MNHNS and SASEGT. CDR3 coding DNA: TGTGCCAGCAACCGACAGGACCCCTACGAGCAGTACTTC. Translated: CASNRQDPYEQYF.

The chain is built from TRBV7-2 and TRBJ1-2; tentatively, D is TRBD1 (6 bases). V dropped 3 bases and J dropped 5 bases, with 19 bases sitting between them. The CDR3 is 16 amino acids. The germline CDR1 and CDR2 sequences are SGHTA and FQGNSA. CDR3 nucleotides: TGTGCCAGCAGCTTGGGTAGTGGGGGGCTAGGATATGGCTACACCTTC. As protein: CASSLGSGGLGYGYTF.

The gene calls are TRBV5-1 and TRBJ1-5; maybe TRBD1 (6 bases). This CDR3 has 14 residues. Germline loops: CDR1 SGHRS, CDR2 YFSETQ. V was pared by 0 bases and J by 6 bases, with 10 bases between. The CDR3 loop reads CASSLGTVGQPQHF. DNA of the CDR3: TGCGCCAGCAGCTTGGGGACAGTGGGTCAGCCCCAGCATTTT. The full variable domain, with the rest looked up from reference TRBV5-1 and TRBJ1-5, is KAGVTQTPRYLIKTRGQQVTLSCSPISGHRSVSWYQQTPGQGLQFLFEYFSETQRNKGNFPGRFSGRQFSNSRSEMNVSTLELGDSALYLCASSLGTVGQPQHFGDGTRLSIL.

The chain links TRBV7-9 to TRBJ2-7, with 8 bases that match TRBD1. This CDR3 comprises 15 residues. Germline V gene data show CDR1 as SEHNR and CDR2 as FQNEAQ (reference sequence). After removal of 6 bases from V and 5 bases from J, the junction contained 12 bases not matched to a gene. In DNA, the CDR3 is TGTGCCAGCAGTCCACCTAGACAGGGGCGGAACGAGCAGTACTTC. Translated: CASSPPRQGRNEQYF.

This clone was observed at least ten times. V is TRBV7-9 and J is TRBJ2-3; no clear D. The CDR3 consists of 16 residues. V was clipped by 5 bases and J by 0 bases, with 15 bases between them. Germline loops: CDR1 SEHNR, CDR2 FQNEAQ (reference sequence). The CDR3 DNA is TGTGCCAGCAGCGCGCTAACCCGTGGTAGCACAGATACGCAGTATTTT. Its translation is CASSALTRGSTDTQYF.

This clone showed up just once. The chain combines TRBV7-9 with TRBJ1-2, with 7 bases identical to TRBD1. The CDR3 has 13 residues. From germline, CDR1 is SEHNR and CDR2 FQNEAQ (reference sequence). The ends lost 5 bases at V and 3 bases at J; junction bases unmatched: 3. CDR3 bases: TGTGCCAGCAGCCCGGACAGGTACTATGGCTACACCTTC. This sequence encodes CASSPDRYYGYTF.

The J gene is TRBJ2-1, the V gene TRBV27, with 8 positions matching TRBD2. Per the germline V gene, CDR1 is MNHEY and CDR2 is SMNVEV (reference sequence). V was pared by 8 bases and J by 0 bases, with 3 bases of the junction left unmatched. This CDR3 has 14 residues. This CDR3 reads CASGSGNSYNEQFF. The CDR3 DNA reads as TGTGCCAGCGGTAGCGGGAACTCCTACAATGAGCAGTTCTTC.